This T cell receptor (beta chain) came from a study of shared clonotypes between healthy human individuals. Findings of the study overall: As a rule, naive subsets had a larger estimated richness than memory subsets.

Authors' processing steps: Junction-only sequences produced by ImmunoSEQ had no quality scores, so filtering differed. Method: immunoSEQ multiplex PCR; TCRdb's copy keeps in-frame clones and lacks some. V and J calls and clone size are as listed in that table; D and trimming were resolved from the DNA. Here the sample spans 1.5 million to 2.5 million clones, roughly 95% being singletons. The sample holds one count of this clone. As yet, its antigen is unknown. Naive CD8 cells were CD45RO-negative, positively selected for CCR7, excluding terminally differentiated effector memory CD45RA+ cells. V was pared by 5 bases and J by 2 bases, with 9 bases of the junction left unmatched. Germline lookup yields CDR1 MNHEY and CDR2 SMNVEV (reference sequence). CDR3 length equals 16 residues.

The clonotype was recovered from a man between 18 and 29 years old in good health. J is TRBJ2-3 and V is TRBV27; 8 nucleotides agree with TRBD2. Input material: naive CD8+ T cells sorted from blood. CDR3: CASSDGTSGYTDTQYF. Written as DNA, the CDR3 is TGTGCCAGCAGTGACGGAACTAGCGGTTACACAGATACGCAGTATTTT.